These T cell receptor beta chains were read from a single sample in a study of Graves' ophthalmopathy and Graves' hyperthyroidism. TCRdb re-analysed the multiplex PCR reads in MiXCR, keeping a single row per CDR3 protein. The sample consists of about 740,000 distinct CDR3 sequences, roughly two fifths of them appearing once. Sequencing was carried out using peripheral blood. These TCRs come from an adult man with Graves' ophthalmopathy. The CDR3 runs from the conserved cysteine through the conserved F or W. The D gene is left open where the match is weak. A clone size is listed for some rows: how often the clone was seen (once, few, many), or a class if it is expanded.

v_call	clone_size	d_call	j_call	cdr3_nt	cdr3_aa
TRBV11-1	few	TRBD1	TRBJ1-2	TGTGCCAGCAGCCCGGGCCGACAGGGTCAGGGTGGCTACACCTTC	CASSPGRQGQGGYTF
TRBV2	.	.	TRBJ2-6	TGTGCCAGAAAACCGACTCTCTACTCTGGGGCCAACGTCCTGACTTTC	CARKPTLYSGANVLTF
TRBV24-1	many	TRBD1	TRBJ2-7	TGTGCCACCAGTGAGGGGGACAGAGTCTACGAGCAGTACTTC	CATSEGDRVYEQYF
TRBV7-6	many	.	TRBJ2-6	TGTGCCAGCAGCTCGGGCAGCCTACCCTCTGGGGCCAACGTCCTGACTTTC	CASSSGSLPSGANVLTF
TRBV7-9	.	.	TRBJ2-7	TGTGCCAGCAGCCCCCCCAGGCGAGACGAGCAGTACTTC	CASSPPRRDEQYF
TRBV11-2	few	.	TRBJ2-7	TGTGCCAGCAGCTGGCCGGGGACCTACGAGCAGTACTTC	CASSWPGTYEQYF
TRBV19	.	TRBD1	TRBJ1-2	TGTGCCAGTAGTAGACAATCCGGGACAGTTTATGGCTACACCTTC	CASSRQSGTVYGYTF
TRBV24-1	.	TRBD1	TRBJ1-4	TGTGCCACCAGTGACCCAGGGACAGGGGTGAGAAAACTGTTTTTT	CATSDPGTGVRKLFF
TRBV7-2	many	.	TRBJ2-7	TGTGCCAGCAGGTCCGCTGGCTCCTACGAGCAGTACTTC	CASRSAGSYEQYF
TRBV12-3/TRBV12-4	.	.	TRBJ2-7	TGTGCCAGCAGTTTAAGGTGGCCCTCCTACGAGCAGTACTTC	CASSLRWPSYEQYF
TRBV2	.	.	TRBJ1-5	TGTGCCAGCAGGGGGGATTCAAGAGAGACCCAGCATTTT	CASRGDSRETQHF
TRBV10-3	many	.	TRBJ1-1	TGTGCCATCAATAGTGGGGTTGACACTGAAGCTTTCTTT	CAINSGVDTEAFF
TRBV7-9	many	.	TRBJ1-1	TGTGCCAGCAGCTTGTGGCGCGGATCGAACACTGAAGCTTTCTTT	CASSLWRGSNTEAFF
TRBV10-3	many	TRBD1	TRBJ2-6	TGTGCCATCAGGCCGGGACAGGGGGCGACCGGGGCCAACGTCCTGACTTTC	CAIRPGQGATGANVLTF
TRBV7-9	many	.	TRBJ1-1	TGTGCCAGCAGCTTAATGGGGGCGATGGGTTTTTTCTTT	CASSLMGAMGFFF
TRBV7-8	many	.	TRBJ1-1	TGTGCCAGCAGCTTAGAACTGAAGGACACTGAAGCTTTCTTT	CASSLELKDTEAFF
TRBV27	.	TRBD1	TRBJ2-7	TGTGCCAGCAGGCCGGGACAGGTTTTCGCCTACGAGCAGTACTTC	CASRPGQVFAYEQYF
TRBV29-1	.	TRBD2	TRBJ2-7	TGCAGCGCCAAAGGGACTAGCGGGAGTGTATGGGAGCAGTACTTC	CSAKGTSGSVWEQYF
TRBV2	.	TRBD1	TRBJ1-2	TGTGCCAGCAGTCCACCGACAGGGGTCTATGGCTACACCTTC	CASSPPTGVYGYTF
TRBV11-1	many	.	TRBJ1-1	TGTGCCAGCAGCTTATGGGAGGGGAGCACTGAAGCTTTCTTT	CASSLWEGSTEAFF
TRBV7-9	.	.	TRBJ1-6	TGTGCCAGCAGCCAGGACCTTAGGACCCTCCACTTT	CASSQDLRTLHF
TRBV10-1	many	.	TRBJ2-5	TGCGCCAGCACTCGAGGCAGGGATACGGGTGAACAAGAGACCCAGTACTTC	CASTRGRDTGEQETQYF
TRBV12-3/TRBV12-4	.	TRBD1	TRBJ2-7	TGTGCCAGCAGACTCACCGGGACAGGGATGTACGAGCAGTACTTC	CASRLTGTGMYEQYF
TRBV10-3	many	TRBD1	TRBJ1-5	TGTGCCATCAGTAGGACAGGAGGCAATCAGCCCCAGCATTTT	CAISRTGGNQPQHF
TRBV25-1	few	.	TRBJ1-1	TGTGCCAGCAGTTCAACCGGGACGGGGAACACTGAAGCTTTCTTT	CASSSTGTGNTEAFF
TRBV29-1	.	TRBD2	TRBJ2-7	TGCAGCGTTGGCCCCTTAGCGGGGGACTACGAGCAGTACTTC	CSVGPLAGDYEQYF
TRBV20-1	.	.	TRBJ1-2	TGCAGTGCTAGTCGGGGTACGGGCTACACCTTC	CSASRGTGYTF
TRBV29-1	many	.	TRBJ1-1	TGCAGCGTTGTCAGGGACGGCATGAACACTGAAGCTTTCTTT	CSVVRDGMNTEAFF
TRBV7-9	once	TRBD1	TRBJ2-7	TGTGCCAGCGGCCCCAAGACAGGGATCAGTGTCGGCGAGCAGTACTTC	CASGPKTGISVGEQYF
TRBV25-1	few	TRBD1	TRBJ2-2	TGTGCCAGCAGCTTGACAGGGGGTTGGACCGGGGAGCTGTTTTTT	CASSLTGGWTGELFF
TRBV7-3	.	.	TRBJ2-5	TGTGCCAGCCGCTTAGAGACGGGGGCAGTTGGGGAGACCCAGTACTTC	CASRLETGAVGETQYF
TRBV10-2	many	.	TRBJ1-1	.	CASILGTEAFF
TRBV14	.	.	TRBJ2-7	TGTGCCAGCAAGAAACAGGGTGGTTACGAGCAGTACTTC	CASKKQGGYEQYF
TRBV20-1	.	.	TRBJ2-2	TGCAGTGCTAGAGGGGTAACCGGCACCGGGGAGCTGTTTTTT	CSARGVTGTGELFF
TRBV7-9	many	TRBD1	TRBJ1-4	TGTGCCAGCAGCTTCGGACAGGGGGCAGAAAAACTGTTTTTT	CASSFGQGAEKLFF
TRBV7-2	.	TRBD1	TRBJ1-5	TGCGCCAGCAGCCAAAGTGCGGCGACAGGGGGTCAGCCCCAGCATTTT	CASSQSAATGGQPQHF
TRBV4-2	few	.	TRBJ1-2	TGTGCCAGCAGCCAAGATGGGGCAGGGCGGTACTATGGCTACACCTTC	CASSQDGAGRYYGYTF
TRBV7-6	.	.	TRBJ2-5	TGTGCCAGCAGCATGGAGACACTTACAGAGACCCAGTACTTC	CASSMETLTETQYF
TRBV2	few	TRBD1	TRBJ1-2	TGTGCCAGCAGACAGACAGGGGCCTATGGCAACACCTTC	CASRQTGAYGNTF
TRBV25-1	few	TRBD2	TRBJ2-2	TGTGCCAGCAGCCGCCTGACTAGCGACACCGGGGAGCTGTTTTTT	CASSRLTSDTGELFF
TRBV20-1	.	.	TRBJ2-7	TGCAGTGCTAGTGTAGCTAGCCCCGAGCAGTACTTC	CSASVASPEQYF
TRBV10-3	many	.	TRBJ2-2	TGTGCCATCAGAAAGCAGGGATCGAACACCGGGGAGCTGTTTTTT	CAIRKQGSNTGELFF
TRBV10-3	.	.	TRBJ1-4	TGTGCCAGCATTGGCACAGGGATGGCTAATGAAAAACTGTTTTTT	CASIGTGMANEKLFF
TRBV25-1	.	.	TRBJ2-5	TGTGCCAGCAGTGCTAGAGGGACGATAGAGACCCAGTACTTC	CASSARGTIETQYF
TRBV20-1	.	.	TRBJ1-5	TGCAGTGCTAGAGATCGAGGGTCACTTCAGCCCCAGCATTTT	CSARDRGSLQPQHF
TRBV7-2	.	.	TRBJ1-6	TGTGCCAGCAGCTTTGTGGCGGTAGGAAATTCACCCCTCCACTTT	CASSFVAVGNSPLHF
TRBV10-3	.	TRBD1	TRBJ1-3	TGTGCCATTGCCCCGGGACAGGGGGCTGGAAACACCATATATTTT	CAIAPGQGAGNTIYF
TRBV6-6	few	TRBD2	TRBJ2-2	TGTGCCAGCAGTTCGGGGGGACCGAACACCGGGGAGCTGTTTTTT	CASSSGGPNTGELFF
TRBV29-1	.	.	TRBJ2-6	TGCAGCGTTGATCCAGGGAGTGGGTCTGGGGCCAACGTCCTGACTTTC	CSVDPGSGSGANVLTF
TRBV15	.	TRBD1	TRBJ1-2	TGTGCCACCAGCAGAGATACAGGGGGCCGCGGAAACACCTTC	CATSRDTGGRGNTF
TRBV5-1	.	.	TRBJ1-1	TGCGCCAGCAGCCCAAGGGTTCAGGGTGAAGCTTTCTTT	CASSPRVQGEAFF
TRBV10-3	many	.	TRBJ1-2	TGTGCCATGAAGAGAATCGACCGGCCGGGCTACACCTTC	CAMKRIDRPGYTF
TRBV7-2	.	TRBD1	TRBJ2-7	TGTGCCAGCAGCACCGACGGGACAGGGGTCTACGAGCAGTACTTC	CASSTDGTGVYEQYF
TRBV19	.	.	TRBJ1-1	TGTGCCAGTAGTACCCGAAAACAGGGATCCCCAGAAGCTTTCTTT	CASSTRKQGSPEAFF
TRBV6-6	.	TRBD2	TRBJ2-5	TGTGCCACATCGACTAGCGGGAGCTTCCTAAAAGAGACCCAGTACTTC	CATSTSGSFLKETQYF
TRBV24-1	few	.	TRBJ2-5	TGTGCCACCAGTGAGCCGGGACTCCCCACGGGGGAGACCCAGTACTTC	CATSEPGLPTGETQYF
TRBV29-1	once	TRBD1	TRBJ2-5	TGCAGCGTCACAGGGGGCACACGTTTGGTAGCCCAGTACTTC	CSVTGGTRLVAQYF